Sequencing of this TCR beta chain was carried out in a study of CD8 T cells in ankylosing spondylitis. General study points: Seemingly characteristic of ankylosing spondylitis blood was a TCR beta motif consisting of roughly 8 highly homologous variants.

One entry per CDR3 protein, called by TCRdb with MiXCR from the 5' RACE reads. The sample shows about 500,000 distinct CDR3 sequences, roughly 5% of them seen only once. Comment on this clonotype: Its matching antigen is unknown. This may be a read error: a much more frequent sequence differs by one nucleotide.

CDR1 SGHRS and CDR2 YFSETQ come from the germline V gene. The CDR3 is 14 residues long. V gave up 2 bases and J gave up 9 bases; unmatched junction bases: 6. The rearrangement links TRBV5-1 to TRBJ2-1; TRBD1 agrees at 9 bases. This clonotype was obtained from a male donor with ankylosing spondylitis. The sample was blood, either unsorted or a sorted T cell fraction (not recorded which). CDR3 coding DNA: TGCGCCAGCAGCTTCCGGGACAGGGAAGCTGAGCAGTTCTTC. Its translation is CASSFRDREAEQFF.